The entry that follows covers one T cell receptor (beta chain) sequence. No antigen is known for it. The record originates from a study of shared clonotypes between healthy human individuals. TCRdb keeps only in-frame clones here, not all; method: immunoSEQ multiplex PCR. The sample shows fewer than 700,000 clones, 90% to 95% of them seen only once. Study conclusions and caveats: The study generally estimated greater richness for naive than memory subsets. Donors were few, which limited the genetic and exposure-history diversity represented.

In the naive CD8 group, cells lacked CD45RO and were positively selected for CCR7, so terminally differentiated effector memory CD45RA+ cells were left out. Specimen: naive CD8+ T cells sorted from blood. This TCR came from a woman between 25 and 40 years old in good health.

CDR3 sequence: CASSARWGETQYF. The CDR3 nucleotides are TGTGCCAGCAGCGCGCGGTGGGGGGAGACCCAGTACTTC. The V call is TRBV11-3, the J call TRBJ2-5; D is possibly TRBD1 or TRBD2 (5 bases each). The CDR3 consists of 13 residues. Germline CDR1 reads SGHNT; CDR2 reads YENEEA. The V end lost 5 bases, the J end lost 5 bases, and 12 bases lay between the germline ends.